This TCR beta chain was observed in a study of CXCR3-negative and CXCR3-positive naive CD8 T cells. The study's findings and limits: Diversity in memory CD8+ cells fell much lower than the comparably high levels seen in both naive subsets. Researchers report that CXCR3-positive naive cells carry more hydrophobic TRB CDR3s than CXCR3-negative naive cells.

Germline CDR1 reads MDHEN; CDR2 reads SYDVKM. This CDR3 comprises 17 residues. Turning to this clonotype: What it binds is not known.

TRB cDNA libraries were made by UMI-labeled 5' RACE. TCRdb reprocessed the 5' RACE reads; each CDR3 protein has one entry and no DNA is given. The sample table sets out tens of thousands of distinct CDR3 sequences. Identification of naive CD8+ T cells rested on CD45RO-CCR7+CD27+CD95- status. Material for sequencing was naive CXCR3+ CD8+ T cells from blood. Subset denoted: CD45RO-CCR7+CD27+CD95- naive CD8+ T cells expressing CXCR3 (TNR3+). The source is a human donor in good health. Some clones in this sample may be carry-over from other donors' samples. V and J are TRBV28 and TRBJ2-5; the TCRdb call, TRBD2, lacks DNA for checking. CDR3 loop: CASSLSLRLAVQETQYF. Full variable domain (rest looked up from reference TRBV28 and TRBJ2-5): DVKVTQSSRYLVKRTGEKVFLECVQDMDHENMFWYRQDPGLGLRLIYFSYDVKMKEKGDIPEGYSVSREKKERFSLILESASTNQTSMYLCASSLSLRLAVQETQYFGPGTRLLVL.